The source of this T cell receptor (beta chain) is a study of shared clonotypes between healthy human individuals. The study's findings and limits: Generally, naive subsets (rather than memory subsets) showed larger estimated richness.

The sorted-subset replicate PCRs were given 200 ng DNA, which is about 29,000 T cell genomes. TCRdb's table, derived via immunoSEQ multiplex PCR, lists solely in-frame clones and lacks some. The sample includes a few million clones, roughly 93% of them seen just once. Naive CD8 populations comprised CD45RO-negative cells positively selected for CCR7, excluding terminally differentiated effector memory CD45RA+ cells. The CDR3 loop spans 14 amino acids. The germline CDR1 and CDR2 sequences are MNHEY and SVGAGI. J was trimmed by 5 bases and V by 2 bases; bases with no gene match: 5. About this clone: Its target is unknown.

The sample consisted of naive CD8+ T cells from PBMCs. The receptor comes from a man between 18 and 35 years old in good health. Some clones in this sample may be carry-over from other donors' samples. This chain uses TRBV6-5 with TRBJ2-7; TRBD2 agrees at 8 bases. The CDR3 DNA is TGTGCCAGCAGTTACCAAGCGGGAGCGGACGAGCAGTACTTC. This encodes CASSYQAGADEQYF.